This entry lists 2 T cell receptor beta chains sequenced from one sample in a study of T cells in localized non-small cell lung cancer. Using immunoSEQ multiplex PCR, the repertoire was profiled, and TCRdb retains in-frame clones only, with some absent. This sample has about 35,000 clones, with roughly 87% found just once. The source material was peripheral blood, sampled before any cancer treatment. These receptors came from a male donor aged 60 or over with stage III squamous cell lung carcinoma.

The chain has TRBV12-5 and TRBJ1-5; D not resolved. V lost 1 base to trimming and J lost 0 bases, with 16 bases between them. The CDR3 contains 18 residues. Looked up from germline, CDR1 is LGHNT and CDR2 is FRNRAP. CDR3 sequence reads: CASGLGYRRNNSNQPQHF. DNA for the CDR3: TGTGCTAGTGGTTTGGGTTACCGGCGGAACAATAGCAATCAGCCCCAGCATTTT.

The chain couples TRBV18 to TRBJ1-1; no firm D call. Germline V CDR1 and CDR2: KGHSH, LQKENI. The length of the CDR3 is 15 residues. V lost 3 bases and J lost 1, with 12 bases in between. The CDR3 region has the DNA TGTGCCAGCTCACCCCCGGAACAGCGGAACACTGAAGCTTTCTTT. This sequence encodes CASSPPEQRNTEAFF.